This T cell receptor beta chain was profiled in a study of T cell repertoires in cytomegalovirus infection. Overall study: Public signatures in TCR beta pointed to CMV infection and matching HLA type. Findings of the study overall: Summed frequency of public TCR beta families distinguished CMV carriers with the relevant HLA. In two of eight donors, the top clonotype was HLA-C-restricted CMV-specific.

This clonotype was detected a few times. Its matching antigen is unknown. Germline V gene data show CDR1 as MGHDK and CDR2 as SYGVNS. This CDR3 contains 13 residues. Trimming stripped 0 bases from V and 5 bases from J, with 4 bases between. TCRdb reanalysed the reads using MiXCR and keeps one entry per CDR3 protein. The sample gives roughly 640,000 distinct CDR3 sequences, roughly 26% of which show up once; roughly 8% is in the top ten. The chain is built from TRBV25-1 and TRBJ2-2; no clear D. Sequenced: CD8+ T cells from PBMCs. The receptor comes from a human donor in good health (CMV status not recorded). Some clones in this sample may be carry-over from other donors' samples. DNA for the CDR3: TGTGCCAGCAGTGAATACCTGACCGGGGAGCTGTTTTTT. This sequence encodes CASSEYLTGELFF. The full variable domain, its missing parts supplied by reference TRBV25-1 and TRBJ2-2, is EADIYQTPRYLVIGTGKKITLECSQTMGHDKMYWYQQDPGMELHLIHYSYGVNSTEKGDLSSESTVSRIRTEHFPLTLESARPSHTSQYLCASSEYLTGELFFGEGSRLTVL.